The 21 T cell receptor beta chains below come from one sample, sequenced in a study of cytomegalovirus exposure and HLA in healthy donors. The protocol was immunoSEQ multiplex PCR, while the TCRdb copy is restricted to in-frame clones and leaves out a portion. The profile covers 150,000 to 200,000 clones, with less than 90% appearing a single time and around 2.4% taken by the ten largest. The specimen was PBMCs. The receptor set was obtained from a woman between 18 and 29 years old in good health and CMV-seronegative.

The rearrangement links TRBV7-2 to TRBJ1-2, with 9 nucleotides matching TRBD1. J was trimmed by 6 bases and V by 5 bases; bases with no gene match: 10. Germline V lookup: CDR1 SGHTA, CDR2 FQGNSA. This CDR3 is 15 amino acids long. CDR3 sequence reads: CASSTGQGKADGYTF. Written as DNA, the CDR3 is TGTGCCAGCAGCACGGGACAGGGAAAGGCGGATGGCTACACCTTC.

This chain uses TRBV27 with TRBJ2-1; the match to TRBD1 covers 8 bases. This CDR3 has 15 amino acids. Per germline, CDR1 MNHEY and CDR2 SMNVEV (reference sequence). V was clipped by 7 bases and J by 8 bases; unmatched bases: 13. The CDR3 sequence is CASTIDGTGRDEQFF. The CDR3 region has the DNA TGTGCCAGCACCATCGACGGGACAGGCAGAGATGAGCAGTTCTTC.

The J gene is TRBJ1-2, the V gene TRBV2; 7 bases fit TRBD1. The V and J ends lost 10 bases and 4 bases, in that order; junction bases with no gene match: 3. CDR3 length: 11 residues. Germline CDR1 SNHLY, CDR2 FYNNEI. CDR3 protein: CATGTVYGYTF. DNA of the CDR3: TGTGCCACGGGGACAGTCTATGGCTACACCTTC.

This sequence joins TRBV2 and TRBJ1-3; D remains unclear. CDR3 length equals 13 residues. Germline CDR1 is SNHLY and CDR2 is FYNNEI. Between the trimmed V and J ends, which lost 3 bases and 0 bases, there was a span of 3 bases. CDR3 sequence reads: CASSDNSGNTIYF. Written as DNA, the CDR3 is TGTGCCAGCAGTGACAACTCTGGAAACACCATATATTTT.

The V gene is TRBV6-5, the J gene TRBJ2-7; D is perhaps TRBD2 (5 bases). The CDR3 runs to 13 residues. V gave up 0 bases and J gave up 6 bases, with 9 bases separating them. Germline V gives CDR1 MNHEY, CDR2 SVGAGI. The CDR3 DNA sequence: TGTGCCAGCAGTTACTCGCGAGGGCGCGAGCAGTACTTC. Amino acid sequence: CASSYSRGREQYF.

The CDR3 sequence is CATSREGGDGYTF. CDR3 nucleotide sequence: TGTGCCACCAGCAGAGAGGGAGGGGACGGCTACACCTTC. V is TRBV15 and J is TRBJ1-2; D possibly corresponds to TRBD1 (5 bases). Per the germline V gene, CDR1 is LNHNV and CDR2 is YYDKDF (reference sequence). V lost 0 bases to trimming and J lost 8 bases, with 10 bases between them. The CDR3 is made up of 13 amino acids.

The chain employs TRBV4-1 and TRBJ2-7, with 14 bases identical to TRBD2. The CDR3 sequence is 16 residues long. Germline lookup yields CDR1 MGHRA and CDR2 YSYEKL. V gave up 1 base and J gave up 1 base; unmatched junction bases: 0. The CDR3, as DNA: TGCGCCAGCAGCCAAGGACTAGCGGGAGGGTCCTACGAGCAGTACTTC. It specifies CASSQGLAGGSYEQYF.

This chain links TRBV5-6 with TRBJ1-2; D may be TRBD1 (6 bases). Trimming shortened V by 2 bases and J by 4 bases, and 9 bases separated the two germline ends. The CDR3 covers 13 residues. CDR1 and CDR2 from the germline V gene are SGHDT and YYEEEE. CDR3 in DNA: TGTGCCAGCAGCTTAGGACAGCGCTATGGCTACACCTTC. It encodes CASSLGQRYGYTF.

This chain joins TRBV27 and TRBJ1-5, with D possibly matching TRBD1 (5 bases). The V gene lost 8 bases and the J gene lost 1 base, with 24 bases spanning the gap. This CDR3 comprises 18 residues. Per germline, CDR1 MNHEY and CDR2 SMNVEV (reference sequence). Here the CDR3 DNA reads TGTGCCAGCTCGCAAAGGATGAACGGGGGAGGAAGCAATCAGCCCCAGCATTTT. The encoded protein is CASSQRMNGGGSNQPQHF.

This sequence joins TRBV6-6 and TRBJ1-5; D uncertain. V was pared by 5 bases and J by 0 bases, with 11 bases between. From germline, CDR1 is MNHNY and CDR2 SVGAGI (reference sequence). The CDR3 runs to 15 residues. The CDR3 DNA is TGTGCCAGCAGTCTCCAGGCGGGTAGCAATCAGCCCCAGCATTTT. It codes for CASSLQAGSNQPQHF.

The chain is built from TRBV5-6 and TRBJ2-7; 10 bases are shared with TRBD1. Germline V gene data show CDR1 as SGHDT and CDR2 as YYEEEE. This CDR3 is 15 amino acids long. With 0 bases clipped from V and 5 bases from J, the junction kept 5 bases outside the gene matches. CDR3 loop: CASSLAETGGHEQYF. The CDR3 DNA sequence: TGTGCCAGCAGCTTGGCCGAGACAGGGGGCCACGAGCAGTACTTC.

In nucleotides, the CDR3 is TGCGCCAGCAGCTTGTCGGGGTGGCAGTTCTTC. It specifies CASSLSGWQFF. The rearrangement joins TRBV5-1 to TRBJ2-1, with D perhaps TRBD2 (5 bases). CDR3 length: 11 residues. Trimming pared 1 base from V and 12 bases from J, leaving 8 bases between. CDR1 SGHRS and CDR2 YFSETQ come from the germline V gene.

The rearrangement joins TRBV29-1 to TRBJ2-1; D is unclear. Trimming removed 2 bases from V and 16 bases from J, with 12 bases in between. The CDR3 totals 10 residues. Germline CDR1 and CDR2: SQVTM and ANQGSEA. The DNA for the CDR3 is TGCAGCGTTGAAAAGGTAGCTCTTTTCTTC. Residues: CSVEKVALFF.

Of note for this clone: Additional DNA sequences in this sample encode the identical CDR3. The V gene is TRBV6-1, the J gene TRBJ2-7; D gene uncertain. V was shortened by 4 bases and J by 2 bases, with 3 bases between the two germline ends. Germline CDR1 and CDR2: MNHNS and SASEGT. The CDR3 covers 11 residues. DNA for the CDR3: TGTGCCAGCAGTGCGGCCTACGAGCAGTACTTC. Encoded protein: CASSAAYEQYF.

This chain connects TRBV14 to TRBJ2-7; 8 nucleotides agree with TRBD1. The length of the CDR3 is 15 residues. The junction had 7 bases not matched to a gene; V was cut back by 4 bases and J by 2 bases. The germline V gene encodes CDR1 SGHDN and CDR2 FVKESK. Here the CDR3 reads CASSPGQGGPYEQYF. The DNA of the CDR3 is TGTGCCAGCAGCCCTGGACAGGGAGGCCCCTACGAGCAGTACTTC.

The chain recombines TRBV7-9 with TRBJ1-3, with 8 positions matching TRBD1. The CDR3 is 15 amino acids. V gave up 5 bases and J gave up 4 bases; unmatched junction bases: 7. Germline V gene lookup returns CDR1 SEHNR and CDR2 FQNEAQ (reference sequence). CDR3 protein: CASSATGEEGNTIYF. Here the CDR3 DNA reads TGTGCCAGCAGCGCGACAGGGGAAGAGGGAAACACCATATATTTT.

CDR3 protein: CSVERTGTGSNTEAFF. The CDR3 DNA reads as TGCAGCGTGGAAAGAACTGGGACAGGGAGCAACACTGAAGCTTTCTTT. The V call is TRBV29-1, the J call TRBJ1-1; 9 bases map to TRBD1. The J segment lost 2 bases and the V segment lost 6 bases, leaving 13 bases of the junction unmatched. Germline V gives CDR1 SQVTM, CDR2 ANQGSEA. There are 16 residues in the CDR3.

The chain combines TRBV5-1 with TRBJ2-7; no reliable D call. This CDR3 is built from 13 residues. The germline V gene has CDR1 SGHRS and CDR2 YFSETQ. The ends were cut back, 0 bases at V and 2 bases at J, with 6 bases in the middle. CDR3 in DNA: TGCGCCAGCAGCTTGGCCCGAGCCTACGAGCAGTACTTC. Protein: CASSLARAYEQYF.

The rearrangement joins TRBV27 to TRBJ1-5, with D perhaps matching TRBD1 (5 bases). The CDR3 has 14 residues. Germline V gives CDR1 MNHEY, CDR2 SMNVEV (reference sequence). Trimming removed 10 bases from V and 1 base from J, with 14 bases in between. CDR3 nucleotide sequence: TGTGCCACCAGCAGGGACTCCAGCAATCAGCCCCAGCATTTT. Protein: CATSRDSSNQPQHF.

This clone was detected only once. The chain links TRBV4-3 to TRBJ2-7; 7 nucleotides align to TRBD2. The trim removed 0 bases at V and 3 bases at J, leaving 8 bases unmatched. The germline CDR1 and CDR2 sequences are LGHNA and YSLEER. The CDR3 has 16 residues. CDR3 loop: CASSQDRGLADYEQYF. The CDR3 region has the DNA TGCGCCAGCAGCCAAGATAGGGGCCTAGCGGACTACGAGCAGTACTTC.

Only one count was recorded for this clone. J is TRBJ2-5 and V is TRBV6-5; 10 bases line up with TRBD1. Germline trimming cut 2 bases from V and 1 base from J; bases unmatched to any gene: 4. The germline CDR1 and CDR2 sequences are MNHEY and SVGAGI. There are 16 residues in the CDR3. This chain's CDR3 is CASSYGTGDGQETQYF. The CDR3 DNA follows: TGTGCCAGCAGTTACGGGACAGGGGACGGCCAAGAGACCCAGTACTTC.